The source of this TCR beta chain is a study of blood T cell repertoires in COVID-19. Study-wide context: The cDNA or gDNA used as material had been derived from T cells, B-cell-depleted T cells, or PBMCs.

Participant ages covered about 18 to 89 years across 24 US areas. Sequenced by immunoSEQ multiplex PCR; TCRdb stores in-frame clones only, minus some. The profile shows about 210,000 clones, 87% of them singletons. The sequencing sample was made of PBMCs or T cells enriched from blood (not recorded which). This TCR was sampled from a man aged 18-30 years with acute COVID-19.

For the CDR3, the DNA is TGTGCCAGCAGCTTGGACCCCCTCGAGACCCAGCATTTT. Translation gives CASSLDPLETQHF. The chain recombines TRBV5-8 with TRBJ1-5; D unresolved. The CDR3 loop spans 13 amino acids. CDR1 SGHTS and CDR2 YDEGEE come from the germline V gene. Trimming removed 0 bases at V and 11 bases at J, with 12 bases between.